This T cell receptor beta chain was sequenced in a study of human T cells and chemical hapten exposure listed by TCRdb under 2021. About the full investigation: For sensitization, 2% DPC in acetone was applied to a roughly 2 cm by roughly 2 cm area of upper inner arm skin. Patients additionally received weekly therapeutic DPC doses to the scalp throughout the approximately 24-week study period. Patch testing on the upper back used Finn chambers containing 0.01% DPC, with scoring done after 6 days according to International Contact Dermatitis Research Group standards. The patient cohort, mostly female, included alopecia areata with under or over 50% scalp involvement, alopecia totalis and alopecia universalis. Libraries were pooled for sequencing, and per-sample TCR yields varied mainly because of small differences in library volumes within the pool. The study tracked peripheral blood TCR repertoire changes in vivo during primary and secondary sensitization to the hapten diphenylcyclopropenone (DPC) in alopecia patients. Blood samples were taken from patients before sensitization (week 0) and then at 2, 6 and about 24 weeks after DPC sensitization. Blood for TCR sequencing was provided by twenty-nine alopecia patients at one to four time points (pre-sensitization, 2, 6 and 24 weeks). General findings and caveats noted by the study authors: Patch test score correlated positively with the number of PT1 expanded TCRs, reaching significance at thresholds 8, 16 and 32 but not at 4. After repeated subsampling, changes were observed in the strength of the expansion versus patch-test correlation and in the threshold at which the correlation became significant. Because every patient had alopecia, a presumed autoimmune disease, the patients' immune response might differ from that of healthy individuals. Compared with pre-sensitization or healthy control sets, expanded TCRs formed significantly more large CDR3 similarity clusters, which is consistent with antigen-driven responses. DPC sensitization did not change the number of TCRs with a frequency above 1 in 1000, and there was no evidence of changes in global repertoire structure.

The library came from RACE. Sequencing took place on a NextSeq 500. During library preparation, unique molecular identifiers were attached to individual cDNA molecules so that TCRs could be counted in a quantitative, reproducible way. From each blood RNA sample, both TCR alpha and TCR beta chains were sequenced. The paper's data handling went like this. The median number of TCRs per sample was 95,638, ranging from about 23,224 to 750,000. The Decombinator software suite was used to annotate V, J and CDR3 in the TCR reads. Every sample was subsampled to the same number of TCRs (28,000) for the PS versus PT1 abundance plots. Expanded TCRs were defined as absent before sensitization and observed at least eight times at the 2-week time point. TCRdb handled the public reads itself, with Q25 trimming in fastp and clone calling in MiXCR, and kept productive beta chains. Entries are consolidated by CDR3 protein sequence, retaining the most common genes and DNA. TCRdb, not the original authors, processed these V and J calls. The sample table lists a few hundred thousand distinct CDR3 sequences, 5% to 6.5% of them with a count of one. The ten largest clones add up to around 8.8% of the sample.

The sample's time point label, decoded: pre-sensitization, week 0. According to the study, the label for this sample's treatment or condition signals: therapeutic diphenylcyclopropenone sensitization with weekly scalp DPC. At each patch-test visit, blood was drawn before the patch test was applied. Patients were considered eligible if aged 18 to 70, diagnosed with alopecia and deemed suitable for DPC therapy, and patients were excluded if pregnant. Total RNA was extracted from unfractionated whole blood collected in Tempus Blood RNA tubes. From the germline V gene, CDR1 is KGHDR and CDR2 is SFDVKD. V and J are trimmed by 4 bases and 7 bases, and the gene matches miss 5 bases of the junction. From the cysteine up to the phenylalanine, the CDR3 has a length of 14 residues. The CDR3 DNA has 42 bases and is translated from base 1. This clonotype was detected only a few times. Its antigen target is currently unknown. Base qualities are missing; no much larger clone stands one base away.

The specimen comprised whole blood, sampled in connection with sensitization to the hapten diphenylcyclopropenone (DPC). This TCR came from a young woman with alopecia areata. Some clones in this sample may be carry-over from other donors' samples. The sequence joins TRBV24-1 to TRBJ1-5; 8 bases in the middle match TRBD1. The CDR3 protein: CATSERQGNQPQHF. The DNA reads as follows: TGTGCCACCAGTGAGCGACAGGGGAACCAGCCCCAGCATTTT.